The 6 T cell receptor beta chains below were found in one sample sequenced in a study of cytomegalovirus exposure and HLA in healthy donors. The study ran its PCR with 60 Vbeta and 13 Jbeta primers. The table came from immunoSEQ multiplex PCR; TCRdb's copy has only in-frame clones and leaves some out. Of approximately 140,000 clones listed, approximately 83% were seen once; the top ten hold around 2.6%. The sample consisted of PBMCs. The source of these receptors is a male donor in good health and CMV-seronegative.

Details on this clone: This sample includes further DNA sequences coding for the same CDR3. J is TRBJ2-7 and V is TRBV7-3; 14 nucleotides align to TRBD2. V dropped 5 bases and J dropped 4; count of bases not matched to a gene: 4. The CDR3 contains 15 residues. CDR1 is SGHTA, CDR2 FQGTGA, per germline. CDR3 in amino acids: CASSTGLAGAYEQYF. Written as DNA, the CDR3 is TGTGCCAGCAGCACGGGACTAGCGGGGGCTTACGAGCAGTACTTC.

This clone has only one observation. The chain is built from TRBV11-2 and TRBJ2-4; possibly TRBD2 for D (6 bases). Deletions cut 7 bases from V and 6 bases from J, with 13 bases between. The CDR3 is made up of 13 amino acids. Germline CDR1 and CDR2: SGHAT and FQNNGV. The CDR3 DNA is TGTGCCAGCAACAAAGAGGAGGGAAACATTCAGTACTTC. The encoded protein is CASNKEEGNIQYF.

This clone was seen a handful of times. J is TRBJ2-2 and V is TRBV27; tentatively, D is TRBD1 (6 bases). CDR1 MNHEY and CDR2 SMNVEV come from the germline V gene (reference sequence). V lost 2 bases and J 2 bases, leaving 15 bases between the germline ends. The CDR3 runs 17 residues. This CDR3 reads CASSLRPQGSNTGELFF. CDR3 bases: TGTGCCAGCAGTTTAAGGCCCCAGGGGAGCAACACCGGGGAGCTGTTTTTT.

The chain couples TRBV28 to TRBJ2-7; no clear D gene. V was clipped by 1 base and J by 1 base, with 11 bases between them. The CDR3 totals 15 residues. In germline, CDR1 is MDHEN, CDR2 SYDVKM. For the CDR3, the DNA is TGTGCCAGCAGTTTATCAGGTGCACCTTCCTACGAGCAGTACTTC. This translates into CASSLSGAPSYEQYF.

The chain combines TRBV6-6 with TRBJ2-1, with D possibly matching TRBD2 (5 bases). V lost 8 bases to trimming and J lost 0 bases, with 11 bases between them. The CDR3 loop spans 14 amino acids. The V gene's germline CDR1 is MNHNY and CDR2 SVGAGI (reference sequence). CDR3 amino acids: CASGDEGSYNEQFF. In DNA form, the CDR3 reads TGTGCCAGCGGAGACGAGGGCTCCTACAATGAGCAGTTCTTC.

The V call is TRBV7-9, the J call TRBJ1-3; 8 bases line up with TRBD1. From germline, CDR1 is SEHNR and CDR2 FQNEAQ (reference sequence). The CDR3 totals 15 residues. Germline trimming cut 5 bases from V and 4 bases from J; bases unmatched to any gene: 7. The CDR3 coding sequence is TGTGCCAGCAGCACCCGCGACAGGGGAGGAAACACCATATATTTT. Its translation: CASSTRDRGGNTIYF. Full variable domain (missing parts from reference TRBV7-9 and TRBJ1-3): DTGVSQNPRHKITKRGQNVTFRCDPISEHNRLYWYRQTLGQGPEFLTYFQNEAQLEKSRLLSDRFSAERPKGSFSTLEIQRTEQGDSAMYLCASSTRDRGGNTIYFGEGSWLTVV.